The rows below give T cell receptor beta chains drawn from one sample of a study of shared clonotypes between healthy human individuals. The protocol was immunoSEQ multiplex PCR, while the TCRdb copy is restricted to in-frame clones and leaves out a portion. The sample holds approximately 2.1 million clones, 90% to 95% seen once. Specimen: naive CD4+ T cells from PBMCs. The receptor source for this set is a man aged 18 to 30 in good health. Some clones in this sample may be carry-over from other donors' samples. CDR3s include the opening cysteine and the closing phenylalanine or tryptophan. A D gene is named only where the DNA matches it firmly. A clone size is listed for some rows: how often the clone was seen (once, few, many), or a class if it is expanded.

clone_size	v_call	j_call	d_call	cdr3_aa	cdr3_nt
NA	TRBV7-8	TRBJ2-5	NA	CASSRNRPQGGETQYF	TGTGCCAGCAGCCGGAACCGGCCCCAGGGGGGAGAGACCCAGTACTTC
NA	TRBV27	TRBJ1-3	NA	CASSSHWGSDLSGNTIYF	TGTGCCAGCAGTTCTCACTGGGGTTCGGACCTCTCTGGAAACACCATATATTTT
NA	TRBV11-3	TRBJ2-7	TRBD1	CASSSRTGSHEQYF	TGTGCCAGCAGCTCGAGGACAGGCAGCCACGAGCAGTACTTC
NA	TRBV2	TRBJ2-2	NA	CASTPLGAGNTGELFF	TGTGCCAGCACTCCCTTGGGGGCCGGTAACACCGGGGAGCTGTTTTTT
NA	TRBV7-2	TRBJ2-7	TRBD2	CASSLVGGAIPYEQYF	TGTGCCAGCAGCTTAGTCGGGGGGGCTATCCCCTACGAGCAGTACTTC
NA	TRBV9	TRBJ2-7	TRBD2	CASSVAGGASEQYF	TGTGCCAGCAGCGTAGCGGGAGGTGCGTCCGAGCAGTACTTC
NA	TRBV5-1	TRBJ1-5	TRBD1	CASSLTGDSNQPQHF	TGCGCCAGCAGCCTCACAGGGGATAGCAATCAGCCCCAGCATTTT
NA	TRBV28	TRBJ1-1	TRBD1	CASSSPRQGAAEAFF	TGTGCCAGCAGTTCCCCCCGGCAGGGGGCCGCTGAAGCTTTCTTT
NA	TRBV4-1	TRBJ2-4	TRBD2	CASSQESRLAGGDISKNIQYF	TGCGCCAGCAGCCAAGAGTCTCGACTAGCGGGAGGAGACATTTCCAAAAACATTCAGTACTTC
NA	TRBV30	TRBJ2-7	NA	CAWKSPGHNSYEQYF	TGTGCCTGGAAGTCCCCGGGACACAACTCCTACGAGCAGTACTTC
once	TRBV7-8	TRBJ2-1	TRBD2	CASRLAGGAGDNEQFF	TGTGCCAGCCGCCTAGCGGGAGGGGCGGGCGACAATGAGCAGTTCTTC
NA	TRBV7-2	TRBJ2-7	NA	CASTGSYEQYF	TGTGCCAGTACAGGGTCCTACGAGCAGTACTTC
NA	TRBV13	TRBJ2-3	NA	CASSSLLSVFTDTQYF	TGTGCCAGCAGCTCCCTCCTTAGCGTATTCACAGATACGCAGTATTTT
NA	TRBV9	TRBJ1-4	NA	CASSWDATNEKLFF	TGTGCCAGCAGCTGGGATGCAACTAATGAAAAACTGTTTTTT
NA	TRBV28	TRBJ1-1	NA	CASSSRVATEAFF	TGTGCCAGCAGTAGCAGGGTTGCCACTGAAGCTTTCTTT